The rows below give T cell receptor beta chains drawn from one sample of a study of naive and memory T cell subsets. TCRdb used MiXCR to reprocess the 5' RACE reads, holding one entry per CDR3 protein. The repertoire holds more than 45,000 distinct CDR3 sequences, 7.2% seen once, with almost 10% in the top ten. The source of these receptors is a male donor in good health. Both conserved end residues are part of each CDR3. A D gene is named only where the DNA matches it firmly. Rows give clone size only sometimes, using once, few, many, or a class for an expanded clone.

j_call d_call v_call clone_size cdr3_nt cdr3_aa
TRBJ2-2 . TRBV29-1 many TGCAGCGTTGGTTTCGGCAGCCCACACACGAACACCGGGGAGCTGTTTTTT CSVGFGSPHTNTGELFF
TRBJ2-7 . TRBV20-1 many TGCAGTGCGAAATATTTTACCGGGACCCAAAAGGACTACGAGCAGTACTTC CSAKYFTGTQKDYEQYF
TRBJ2-1 . TRBV2 . TGTGCCAGCAACCGGCCGGTCGAGCAGTTCTTC CASNRPVEQFF
TRBJ2-6 . TRBV18 many TGTGCCAGCTCACCTAGCGGCTCTGGGGCCAACGTCCTGACTTTC CASSPSGSGANVLTF
TRBJ2-4 TRBD2 TRBV6-1 . TGTGCCAGCAGTGAAAGCGGGGACCCAGCCAAAAACATTCAGTACTTC CASSESGDPAKNIQYF
TRBJ2-2 . TRBV3-1 few TGTGCCAGCAGCTCCCGCAACACCGGGGAGCTGTTTTTT CASSSRNTGELFF
TRBJ2-3 . TRBV9 . TGTGCCAGCAGCTCCGTGGGGGGCATGGATACGCAGTATTTT CASSSVGGMDTQYF
TRBJ2-7 TRBD1 TRBV6-2/TRBV6-3 many TGTGCCAGCAGTACTCCAAGGACAGGGGGATACGAGCAGTACTTC CASSTPRTGGYEQYF
TRBJ2-5 . TRBV5-1 few TGCGCCAGCAGCCGGTGGGACCCGTACCAAGAGACCCAGTACTTC CASSRWDPYQETQYF
TRBJ2-3 TRBD2 TRBV6-6 . TGTGCCAGCAGTTACTCGAAGGCGGGAGCAGATACGCAGTATTTT CASSYSKAGADTQYF
TRBJ2-3 TRBD2 TRBV6-2/TRBV6-3 . TGTGCCAGCAGTTACTCGATCAGCGGGGGTAGCACAGATACGCAGTATTTT CASSYSISGGSTDTQYF
TRBJ2-3 TRBD1 TRBV10-1 many TGCGCCGGGACCCGGGACAGGGGCCCTACAGATACGCAGTATTTT CAGTRDRGPTDTQYF
TRBJ2-7 . TRBV27 . TGTGCCAGCAGTTTATCACAGTATTACGAGCAGTACTTC CASSLSQYYEQYF
TRBJ1-2 . TRBV7-9 few TGTGCCAGCAGCTTATTGGATGGCTCCGGGGATGGCTACACCTTC CASSLLDGSGDGYTF
TRBJ2-3 TRBD2 TRBV2 many TGTGCCACCAAACGACTAGCGGGGGCCCCGCGGGCAGATACGCAGTATTTT CATKRLAGAPRADTQYF
TRBJ2-3 . TRBV3-1 . TGTGCCAGCAGCCAAAACCACCCCTGGGATACGCAGTATTTT CASSQNHPWDTQYF
TRBJ2-6 . TRBV18 many TGTGCCAGCTCACCAAGGAACAAGGGGCATACTGGGGCCAACGTCCTGACTTTC CASSPRNKGHTGANVLTF
TRBJ2-2 . TRBV6-5 many TGTGCCAGCAGTTACTCGAGAACAGCCGGGGAGCTGTTTTTT CASSYSRTAGELFF
TRBJ2-1 . TRBV9 . TGTGCCAGCAGCCTGGACAGAAAGGTCGATGAGCAGTTCTTC CASSLDRKVDEQFF
TRBJ1-1 . TRBV12-3/TRBV12-4 . TGTGCCAGCAGTCCCCGCGGCGGGGAAGCTTTCTTT CASSPRGGEAFF
TRBJ1-4 . TRBV6-5 . TGTGCCAGCAGTTACGGTGGCAGCCATACACTTAATGAAAAACTGTTTTTT CASSYGGSHTLNEKLFF
TRBJ1-2 TRBD1 TRBV5-8 many TGTGCCAGCAGTAGCCGGGACAGGGCCTACTATGGCTACACCTTC CASSSRDRAYYGYTF
TRBJ1-3 TRBD1 TRBV28 . TGTGCCAGCAGTTTCCAGGGACAGGGGGGCCCCTCTGGAAACACCATATATTTT CASSFQGQGGPSGNTIYF
TRBJ2-7 TRBD2 TRBV10-3 few TGTGCCATCCAACTAGCGGGGGCCTACGAGCAGTACTTC CAIQLAGAYEQYF
TRBJ2-5 . TRBV12-3/TRBV12-4 . TGTGCCAGCAGTTTAGGGGAATCGAGAGAGACCCAGTACTTC CASSLGESRETQYF
TRBJ2-7 . TRBV20-1 many TGCAGTGCCACCGGGGGTCGGCGGGACCTTATCTACGAGCAGTACTTC CSATGGRRDLIYEQYF
TRBJ2-3 . TRBV14 many TGTGCCAGCAGCCAACTACGTGCAGATACGCAGTATTTT CASSQLRADTQYF
TRBJ2-7 TRBD1 TRBV3-1 many TGTGCCAGCAGCCCCAACGGACAGGGGGGGACCTACGAGCAGTACTTC CASSPNGQGGTYEQYF
TRBJ2-1 . TRBV20-1 few TGCAGTGCTAGACGGAGAAGCTCCTACAATGAGCAGTTCTTC CSARRRSSYNEQFF
TRBJ2-7 TRBD2 TRBV10-3 few TGTGCCATCAGTGAACTACTAGCGGGAGAGCAGTACTTC CAISELLAGEQYF
TRBJ2-5 . TRBV7-8 . TGTGCCAGCAGCTTGACATTGGGGGCTAAAGAGACCCAGTACTTC CASSLTLGAKETQYF
TRBJ1-1 TRBD1 TRBV5-1 . TGCGCCAGCAAAACGGGACAGATGAACACTGAAGCTTTCTTT CASKTGQMNTEAFF
TRBJ2-7 . TRBV6-5 many TGTGCCAGCAGCCCCGACGGAGACGAGCAGTACTTC CASSPDGDEQYF
TRBJ2-7 . TRBV29-1 few TGCAGCGTTCTCCTAGCATCCGAGCAGTACTTC CSVLLASEQYF
TRBJ2-7 TRBD2 TRBV6-6 many TGTGCCAGCAAAACGGGCGGGAGTGCGTACGAGCAGTACTTC CASKTGGSAYEQYF
TRBJ2-3 . TRBV5-1 . TGCGCCAGCCGATCCGATCATACGCAGTATTTT CASRSDHTQYF
TRBJ2-3 . TRBV29-1 . TGCAGCGTTGAAGGATGGGGGGAGGGCACAGATACGCAGTATTTT CSVEGWGEGTDTQYF
TRBJ2-5 TRBD2 TRBV7-9 few TGTGCCAGCAGCTCCGGACTAGTCCGAGAGACCCAGTACTTC CASSSGLVRETQYF
TRBJ2-7 . TRBV7-8 . TGTGCCAGCAGCTTAGCCCCGGACTTCTACGAGCAGTACTTC CASSLAPDFYEQYF
TRBJ2-7 . TRBV10-3 many TGTGCCATCCTGGACGCGGGACGCTCCTACGAGCAGTACTTC CAILDAGRSYEQYF
TRBJ2-5 . TRBV5-1 few TGCGCCAGCAGCTTTCTCCCCGTAGGACAGCAAGAGACCCAGTACTTC CASSFLPVGQQETQYF
TRBJ2-5 . TRBV20-1 many TGCAGTGCTAGAGCACTGAATCTGGAGACCCAGTACTTC CSARALNLETQYF
TRBJ2-7 . TRBV12-3/TRBV12-4 . TGTGCCAGCAGTTTTTACTCTTCGAGCTCCTACGAGCAGTACTTC CASSFYSSSSYEQYF
TRBJ1-4 TRBD1 TRBV30 . TGTGCCTGGAGTTCTGGGACAGGGGATGAAAAACTGTTTTTT CAWSSGTGDEKLFF
TRBJ2-1 TRBD1 TRBV14 few TGTGCCAGCAGCGAAATCGGCAGGGGGCCTTACAATGAGCAGTTCTTC CASSEIGRGPYNEQFF
TRBJ2-1 TRBD2 TRBV19 few TGTGCCAGTAGTATGGGCGGGAGCCCCTACAATGAGCAGTTCTTC CASSMGGSPYNEQFF
TRBJ2-1 TRBD1 TRBV15 few TGTGCCACCAGCAGAGATTTCGGACAGGGGCACTACAATGAGCAGTTCTTC CATSRDFGQGHYNEQFF
TRBJ2-6 TRBD1 TRBV6-6 many TGTGCCAGCAGTTATCTGGGGACAGGGGGGGCTAGTATCTCTGGGGCCAACGTCCTGACTTTC CASSYLGTGGASISGANVLTF
TRBJ2-1 . TRBV9 many TGTGCCAGCAGCGGACCAAATGAGCAGTTCTTC CASSGPNEQFF
TRBJ2-3 . TRBV6-1 . TGTGCCACCAAGGTGGGACCAAGCACAGATACGCAGTATTTT CATKVGPSTDTQYF
TRBJ2-7 TRBD1 TRBV29-1 . TGCAGCGCGACGACAGGGATCGGTTACGAGCAGTACTTC CSATTGIGYEQYF
TRBJ2-1 TRBD2 TRBV5-4 . TGTGCCAGCAGCTTAAGCCCTCTAGCGGGGGGGGATGAGCAGTTCTTC CASSLSPLAGGDEQFF
TRBJ2-1 . TRBV2 few TGTGCCAGGAGGACGAGCTCCTACAATGAGCAGTTCTTC CARRTSSYNEQFF
TRBJ2-7 TRBD1 TRBV5-6 few TGTGCCAGCAGCCTCGGGACAGACGAGCAGTACTTC CASSLGTDEQYF